This T cell receptor beta chain was sequenced in a study of cytomegalovirus exposure and HLA in healthy donors. As regards this clone: Its antigen is as yet unknown.

V was clipped by 4 bases and J by 8 bases, with 21 bases between them. From germline, CDR1 is SGHRS and CDR2 YFSETQ. The CDR3 length is 16 residues. Whole-study results and caveats: Prediction of most subjects' HLA-A and HLA-B alleles by TCR beta sequences was reportedly accurate. The authors later found most CMV-associated TCR beta chains appeared HLA-restricted.

A multiplex PCR was run with 60 Vbeta primers and 13 Jbeta primers. Sequencing was performed with immunoSEQ multiplex PCR; in TCRdb, only in-frame clones are kept and a portion is missing. The sample totals about 200,000 clones. The chain joins TRBV5-1 to TRBJ1-4, with D possibly TRBD1 on 5 matching bases. The TCR originated in a girl aged 2-15 years in good health and CMV-seropositive. The specimen sequenced was PBMCs. CDR3 sequence: CASSGGSRDRGEKLFF. The CDR3 nucleotides are TGCGCCAGCAGCGGTGGCTCCAGGGACCGGGGGGAAAAACTGTTTTTT.